The sequence of this T cell receptor (beta chain) was determined in a study of CD8+ T cells in alopecia areata. Overall study results and limits: Patients showed less clear TCR sequence sharing than mice, possibly partly because of HLA diversity. Higher clonality and more expanded CD8+ clones appeared in lesional than normal scalp.

As concerns this clone: Its target is not known.

Extraction of RNA preceded its reverse transcription into cDNA, which served as the sequencing template. Using immunoSEQ multiplex PCR, the repertoire was profiled, and TCRdb retains in-frame clones only, with some absent. The sample records roughly 140,000 clones, roughly 60% being singletons. PBMCs were stained for CD3, CD4 and CD8, and CD4+ and CD8+ T cells were sorted. V lost 3 bases and J 3 bases, leaving 5 bases between the germline ends. The germline V gene has CDR1 SQVTM and CDR2 ANQGSEA. The CDR3 sequence is 11 residues long. This sequence was found in a human donor in good health. The material sequenced was CD8+ T cells sorted from blood. The V gene is TRBV29-1, the J gene TRBJ1-1; D unresolved. The CDR3 sequence: CSVETYTEAFF. CDR3 nucleotide sequence: TGCAGCGTTGAGACCTACACTGAAGCTTTCTTT.